Listed below are T cell receptor beta chains from one sample, sequenced in a study of T cell repertoires in cytomegalovirus infection. Antigens for these TCRs are unknown. Via MiXCR, TCRdb re-called the reads, giving one row per CDR3 protein. The sample lists about 220,000 distinct CDR3 sequences; approximately 40% were seen once. The sequencing here drew on CD8+ T cells from cultured PBMCs, taken from culture after CMV antigen stimulation. The source is a human donor in good health (CMV status not recorded). Some clones in this sample may be carry-over from other donors' samples. Both conserved end residues are part of each CDR3. A D gene is named only where the DNA matches it firmly. The size entry is marked missing in some rows and otherwise reads once, few, many or a size class.

CDR3 DNA | CDR3 protein | J gene | V gene | clone size | D gene
TGTGCCAGCAGTGGAGGACAGGGGAAATACTACGAGCAGTACTTC | CASSGGQGKYYEQYF | TRBJ2-7 | TRBV12-3/TRBV12-4 | once | TRBD1
TGTGCCAGCAGCTTAAGGCTAGAAGTTAGGGGGAATGAGCAGTTCTTC | CASSLRLEVRGNEQFF | TRBJ2-1 | TRBV7-3 | NA | NA
TGTGCCAGCAGCGCCCGATTAGAGGAAAAACTGTTTTTT | CASSARLEEKLFF | TRBJ1-4 | TRBV28 | few | NA
TGTGCCAGCAGCTGGGTCCAGGGCGAGGGGCTCTACGAGCAGTACTTC | CASSWVQGEGLYEQYF | TRBJ2-7 | TRBV7-8 | NA | NA
TGTGCCAGCAGCGGCACAGGGGGGGTATCCTACAATGAGCAGTTCTTC | CASSGTGGVSYNEQFF | TRBJ2-1 | TRBV7-9 | NA | NA
TGTGCCAGCAGGGAATTGGTCCTGGGGAATCAGCCCCAGCATTTT | CASRELVLGNQPQHF | TRBJ1-5 | TRBV6-1 | few | NA
TGTGCCAGCGCCCCCCCCACCGACGCCTATAATTCACCCCTCCACTTT | CASAPPTDAYNSPLHF | TRBJ1-6 | TRBV7-9 | many | NA
TGTGCCAGCAGCTTAAGGGGGGCCCCCGACGAGCAGTACTTC | CASSLRGAPDEQYF | TRBJ2-7 | TRBV7-3 | NA | NA
TGTGCCAGCAGTTTGGGACTCCGCAGCGGGAGGTTGAATACGCAGTATTTT | CASSLGLRSGRLNTQYF | TRBJ2-3 | TRBV12-3/TRBV12-4 | once | TRBD2
TGCGCCAGCAGCCAAGCCCGCGGGGTGGGATCGGGGGAGCAGTACTTC | CASSQARGVGSGEQYF | TRBJ2-7 | TRBV4-1 | few | NA
TGCAGTGCTAGAGATAAGAGAACCATTTACCCCTACGAGCAGTACTTC | CSARDKRTIYPYEQYF | TRBJ2-7 | TRBV20-1 | NA | NA
TGTGCCAGCAGCCGTACGCAGGGGGCGAGGGAGACCCAGTACTTC | CASSRTQGARETQYF | TRBJ2-5 | TRBV7-6 | NA | TRBD1
TGTGCCACCAGCAGAGATCCCAGGGTTTATCAGCCCCAGCATTTT | CATSRDPRVYQPQHF | TRBJ1-5 | TRBV15 | few | NA
TGTGCCAGCAGCGCACTGACAGGGCTAGCCGGGGAGCTGTTTTTT | CASSALTGLAGELFF | TRBJ2-2 | TRBV11-2 | few | TRBD1
TGTGCCAGCAGCTTAAGGTATAGGGCCGCCTCCTCCTACGAGCAGTACTTC | CASSLRYRAASSYEQYF | TRBJ2-7 | TRBV11-2 | NA | NA
TGTGCCAGCAGCACCACCGCGAGTGGGGCAGATACGCAGTATTTT | CASSTTASGADTQYF | TRBJ2-3 | TRBV12-3/TRBV12-4 | few | NA
TGTGCCATCAGTGAGGGGTTGGGCAATCAGCCCCAGCATTTT | CAISEGLGNQPQHF | TRBJ1-5 | TRBV10-3 | few | NA
TGTGCCAGCAGCTTATTGGAGGCAACCACTAACTATGGCTACACCTTC | CASSLLEATTNYGYTF | TRBJ1-2 | TRBV7-4 | NA | NA
TGTGCCAGCAGTTCGGGACAGGGGGCGAGTGGCTACACCTTC | CASSSGQGASGYTF | TRBJ1-2 | TRBV28 | NA | TRBD1
TGTGCCAGCACCTCTAGCGGGAGACTCCCCCACGAGCAGTACTTC | CASTSSGRLPHEQYF | TRBJ2-7 | TRBV5-4 | NA | TRBD2
TGTGCCAGCAGCTTAGTAGGAGGGCCCAGAACTAATGAAAAACTGTTTTTT | CASSLVGGPRTNEKLFF | TRBJ1-4 | TRBV7-6 | NA | NA
TGTGCCAGCAGTGCAGGGAAGGGCTACACCTTC | CASSAGKGYTF | TRBJ1-2 | TRBV27 | NA | NA